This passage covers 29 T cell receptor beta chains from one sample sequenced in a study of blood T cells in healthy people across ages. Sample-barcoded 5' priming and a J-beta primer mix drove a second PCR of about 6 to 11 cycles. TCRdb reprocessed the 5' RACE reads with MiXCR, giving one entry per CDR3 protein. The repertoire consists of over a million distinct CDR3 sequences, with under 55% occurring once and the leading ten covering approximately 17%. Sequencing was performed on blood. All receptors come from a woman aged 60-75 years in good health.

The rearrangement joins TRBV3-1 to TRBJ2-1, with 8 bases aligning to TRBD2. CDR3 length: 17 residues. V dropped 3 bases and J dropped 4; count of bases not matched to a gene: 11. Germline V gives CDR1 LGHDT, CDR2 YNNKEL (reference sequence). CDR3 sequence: CASSQHALAGLYNEQFF. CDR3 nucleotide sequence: TGTGCCAGCAGCCAGCACGCGTTAGCGGGACTTTACAATGAGCAGTTCTTC.

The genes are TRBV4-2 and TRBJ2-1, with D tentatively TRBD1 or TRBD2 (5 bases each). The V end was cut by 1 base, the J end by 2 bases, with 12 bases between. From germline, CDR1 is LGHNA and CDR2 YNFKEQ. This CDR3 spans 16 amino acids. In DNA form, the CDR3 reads TGTGCCAGCAGCCAAGCCATGGGGGAAACCTACAATGAGCAGTTCTTC. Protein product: CASSQAMGETYNEQFF.

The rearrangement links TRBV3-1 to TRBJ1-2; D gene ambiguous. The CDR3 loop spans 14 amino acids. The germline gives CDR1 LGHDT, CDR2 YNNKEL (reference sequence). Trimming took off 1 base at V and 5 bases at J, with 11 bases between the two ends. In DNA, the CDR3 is TGTGCCAGCAGCCAAGGGGTCGTGGGGTATGGCTACACCTTC. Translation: CASSQGVVGYGYTF.

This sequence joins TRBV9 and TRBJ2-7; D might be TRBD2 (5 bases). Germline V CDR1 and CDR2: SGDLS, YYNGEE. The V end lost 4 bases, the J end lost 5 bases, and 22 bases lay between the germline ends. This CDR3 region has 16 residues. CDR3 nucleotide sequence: TGTGCCAGCAGCCCCCGCGGAGGTAGCGCGGCAAACGAGCAGTACTTC. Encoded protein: CASSPRGGSAANEQYF.

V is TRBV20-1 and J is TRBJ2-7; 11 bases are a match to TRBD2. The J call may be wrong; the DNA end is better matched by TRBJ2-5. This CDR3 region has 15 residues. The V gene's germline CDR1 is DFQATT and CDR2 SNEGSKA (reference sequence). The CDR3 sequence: CSAASLAGVLETQYF. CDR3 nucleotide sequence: TGCAGTGCGGCCTCACTAGCGGGAGTGTTGGAGACCCAGTACTTC.

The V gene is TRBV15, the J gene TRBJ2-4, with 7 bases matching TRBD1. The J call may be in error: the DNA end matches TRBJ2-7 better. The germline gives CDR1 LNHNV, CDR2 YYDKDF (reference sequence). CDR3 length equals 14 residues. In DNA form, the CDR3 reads TGTGCCACCAGCAGAGGACAGGGTAGCTACGAGCAGTACTTC. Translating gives CATSRGQGSYEQYF.

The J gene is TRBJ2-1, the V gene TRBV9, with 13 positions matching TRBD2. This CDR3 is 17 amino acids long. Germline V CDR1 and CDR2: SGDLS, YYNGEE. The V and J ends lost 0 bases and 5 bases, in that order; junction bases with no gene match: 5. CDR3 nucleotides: TGTGCCAGCAGCGTAGCACTAGCGGGAGGGCCGGACAATGAGCAGTTCTTC. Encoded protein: CASSVALAGGPDNEQFF.

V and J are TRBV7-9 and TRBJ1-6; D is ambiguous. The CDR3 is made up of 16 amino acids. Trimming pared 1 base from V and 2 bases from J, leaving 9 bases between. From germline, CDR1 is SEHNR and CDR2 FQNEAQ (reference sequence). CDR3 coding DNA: TGTGCCAGCAGCTTAGTTTCGTGGGCCTATAATTCACCCCTCCACTTT. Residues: CASSLVSWAYNSPLHF.

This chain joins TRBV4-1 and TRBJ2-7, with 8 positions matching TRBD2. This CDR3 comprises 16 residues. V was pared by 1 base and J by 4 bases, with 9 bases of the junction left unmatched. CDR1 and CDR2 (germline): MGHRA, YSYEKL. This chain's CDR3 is CASSQGGGRSGYEQYF. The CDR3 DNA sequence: TGCGCCAGCAGCCAAGGAGGCGGGAGGTCGGGGTACGAGCAGTACTTC.

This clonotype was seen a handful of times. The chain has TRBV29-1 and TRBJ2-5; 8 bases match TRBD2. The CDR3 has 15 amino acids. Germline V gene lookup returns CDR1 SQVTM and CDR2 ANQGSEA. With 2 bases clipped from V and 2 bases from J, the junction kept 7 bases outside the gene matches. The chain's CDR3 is CSVEFGGRQQETQYF. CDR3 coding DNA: TGCAGCGTTGAATTCGGCGGGAGGCAGCAAGAGACCCAGTACTTC.

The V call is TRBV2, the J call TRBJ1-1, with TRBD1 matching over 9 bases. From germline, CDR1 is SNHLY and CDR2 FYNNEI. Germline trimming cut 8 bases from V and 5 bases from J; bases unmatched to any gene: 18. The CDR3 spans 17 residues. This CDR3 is CASDLTGGPLTITEAFF. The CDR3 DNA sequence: TGTGCCAGCGACCTGACAGGGGGTCCTTTAACAATAACTGAAGCTTTCTTT.

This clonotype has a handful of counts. This CDR3 reads CSAPTSGNTDTQYF. The CDR3, as DNA: TGCAGTGCCCCGACTAGCGGAAACACAGATACGCAGTATTTT. The chain has TRBV20-1 and TRBJ2-3, with 9 bases identical to TRBD2. CDR3 length: 14 amino acids. Trimming took 6 bases from V and 2 from J; bases not matched to a gene: 6. CDR1 DFQATT and CDR2 SNEGSKA come from the germline V gene (reference sequence).

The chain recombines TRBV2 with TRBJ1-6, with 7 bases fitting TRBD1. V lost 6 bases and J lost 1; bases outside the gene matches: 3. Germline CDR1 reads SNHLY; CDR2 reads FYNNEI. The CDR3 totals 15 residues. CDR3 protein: CASREQGSYNSPLHF. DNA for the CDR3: TGTGCCAGCAGGGAACAGGGGTCCTATAATTCACCCCTCCACTTT.

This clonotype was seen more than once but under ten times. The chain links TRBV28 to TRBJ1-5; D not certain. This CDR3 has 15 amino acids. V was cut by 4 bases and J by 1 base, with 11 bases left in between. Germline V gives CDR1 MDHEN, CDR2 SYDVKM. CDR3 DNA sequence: TGTGCCAGCAGTTCAGCGGAAGGGAGCAATCAGCCCCAGCATTTT. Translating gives CASSSAEGSNQPQHF.

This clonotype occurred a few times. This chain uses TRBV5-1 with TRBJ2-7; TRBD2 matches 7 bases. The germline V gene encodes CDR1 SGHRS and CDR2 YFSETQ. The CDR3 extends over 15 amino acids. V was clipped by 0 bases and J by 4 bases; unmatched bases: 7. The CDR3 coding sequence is TGCGCCAGCAGCTTGGCCCCGGGACTACCTTACGAGCAGTACTTC. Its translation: CASSLAPGLPYEQYF.

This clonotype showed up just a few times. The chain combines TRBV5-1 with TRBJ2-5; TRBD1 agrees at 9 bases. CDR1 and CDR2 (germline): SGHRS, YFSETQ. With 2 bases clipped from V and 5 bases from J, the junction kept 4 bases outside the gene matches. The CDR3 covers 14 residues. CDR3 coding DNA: TGCGCCAGCAGCTTCGGGACAGGGTTGGAGACCCAGTACTTC. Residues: CASSFGTGLETQYF.

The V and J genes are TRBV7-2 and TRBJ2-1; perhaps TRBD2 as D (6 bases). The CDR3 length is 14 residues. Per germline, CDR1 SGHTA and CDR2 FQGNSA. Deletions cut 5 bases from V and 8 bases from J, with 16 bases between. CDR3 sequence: CASSPYGRNHEQFF. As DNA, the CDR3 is TGTGCCAGCAGCCCATACGGGAGAAACCATGAGCAGTTCTTC.

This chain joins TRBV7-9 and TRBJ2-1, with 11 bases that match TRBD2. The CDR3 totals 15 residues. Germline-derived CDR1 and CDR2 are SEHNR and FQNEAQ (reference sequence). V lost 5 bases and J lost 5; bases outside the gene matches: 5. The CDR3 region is CASSIGTSGDNEQFF. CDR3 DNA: TGTGCCAGCAGCATAGGGACTAGCGGAGACAATGAGCAGTTCTTC. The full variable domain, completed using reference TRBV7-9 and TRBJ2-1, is DTGVSQNPRHKITKRGQNVTFRCDPISEHNRLYWYRQTLGQGPEFLTYFQNEAQLEKSRLLSDRFSAERPKGSFSTLEIQRTEQGDSAMYLCASSIGTSGDNEQFFGPGTRLTVL.

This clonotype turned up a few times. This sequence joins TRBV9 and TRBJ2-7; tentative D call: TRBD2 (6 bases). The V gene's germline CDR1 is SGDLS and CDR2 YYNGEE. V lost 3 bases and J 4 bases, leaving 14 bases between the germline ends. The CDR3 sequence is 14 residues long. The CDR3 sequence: CASSADQGRYEQYF. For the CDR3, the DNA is TGTGCCAGCAGCGCGGACCAAGGGAGGTACGAGCAGTACTTC. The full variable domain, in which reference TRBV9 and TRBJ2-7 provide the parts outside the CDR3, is DSGVTQTPKHLITATGQRVTLRCSPRSGDLSVYWYQQSLDQGLQFLIQYYNGEERAKGNILERFSAQQFPDLHSELNLSSLELGDSALYFCASSADQGRYEQYFGPGTRLTVT.

The CDR3 spells CASDRTHRGHQPQHF. The CDR3 DNA reads as TGTGCCAGCGACAGGACGCACAGGGGGCATCAGCCCCAGCATTTT. V usage is TRBV27 and J usage is TRBJ1-5, with TRBD1 identical over 9 bases. This CDR3 comprises 15 residues. Germline loops: CDR1 MNHEY, CDR2 SMNVEV (reference sequence). The J segment lost 5 bases and the V segment lost 8 bases, leaving 10 bases of the junction unmatched.

The DNA of the CDR3 is TGTGCCAGCAGTGAAGCAAGGGGCCCGACCCAGTACTTC. This gives the protein CASSEARGPTQYF. The V gene is TRBV6-1, the J gene TRBJ2-5; D is perhaps TRBD1 (5 bases). In germline, CDR1 is MNHNS, CDR2 SASEGT. CDR3 length equals 13 residues. V lost 0 bases to trimming and J lost 7 bases, with 9 bases between them.

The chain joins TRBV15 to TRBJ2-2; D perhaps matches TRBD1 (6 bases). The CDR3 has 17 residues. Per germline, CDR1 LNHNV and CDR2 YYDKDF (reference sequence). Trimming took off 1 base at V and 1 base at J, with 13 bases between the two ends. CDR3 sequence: CATSRGRTVENTGELFF. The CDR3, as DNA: TGTGCCACCAGCAGAGGTCGGACAGTGGAGAACACCGGGGAGCTGTTTTTT.

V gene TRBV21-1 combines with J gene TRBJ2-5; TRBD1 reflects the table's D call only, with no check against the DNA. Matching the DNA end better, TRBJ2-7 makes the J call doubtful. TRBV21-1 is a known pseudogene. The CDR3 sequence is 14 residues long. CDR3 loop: CASSKGDRTYEQYF. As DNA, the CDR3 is TGTGCCAGCAGCAAAGGGGACAGGACCTACGAGCAGTACTTC.

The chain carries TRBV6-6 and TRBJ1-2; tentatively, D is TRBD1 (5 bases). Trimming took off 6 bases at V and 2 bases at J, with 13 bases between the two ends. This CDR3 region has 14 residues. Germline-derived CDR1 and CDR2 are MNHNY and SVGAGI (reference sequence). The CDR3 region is CASRRDGGNYGYTF. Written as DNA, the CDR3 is TGTGCCAGCAGACGGGACGGAGGGAACTATGGCTACACCTTC.

The chain's CDR3 is CASSVVGVWETQYF. Written as DNA, the CDR3 is TGTGCCAGCAGTGTCGTCGGGGTCTGGGAGACCCAGTACTTC. The J gene is TRBJ2-5, the V gene TRBV6-1, with D perhaps matching TRBD2 (5 bases). The CDR3 is 14 residues long. The V end was cut by 4 bases, the J end by 5 bases, with 14 bases between. Looked up from germline, CDR1 is MNHNS and CDR2 is SASEGT.

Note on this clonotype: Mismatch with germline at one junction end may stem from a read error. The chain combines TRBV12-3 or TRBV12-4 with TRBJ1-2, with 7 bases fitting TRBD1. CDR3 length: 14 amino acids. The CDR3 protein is CASSLRQGGNGYTF. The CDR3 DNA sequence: TGCGCCAGCAGTTTGAGACAGGGCGGTAACGGCTACACCTTC.

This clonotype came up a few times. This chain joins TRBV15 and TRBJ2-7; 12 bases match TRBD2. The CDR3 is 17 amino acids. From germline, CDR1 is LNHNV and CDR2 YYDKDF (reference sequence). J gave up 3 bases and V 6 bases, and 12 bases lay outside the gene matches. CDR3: CATRDGTGLAGVYEQYF. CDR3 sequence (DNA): TGTGCCACCAGGGACGGGACGGGACTAGCGGGTGTCTACGAGCAGTACTTC.

DNA of the CDR3: TGTGCCAGCAGCTTACCAGCGGGCACGGCAGATACGCAGTATTTT. It yields the protein CASSLPAGTADTQYF. This chain joins TRBV7-2 and TRBJ2-3; D perhaps matches TRBD2 (6 bases). V dropped 2 bases and J dropped 4 bases, with 13 bases sitting between them. The CDR3 runs 15 residues. The germline CDR1 and CDR2 sequences are SGHTA and FQGNSA.

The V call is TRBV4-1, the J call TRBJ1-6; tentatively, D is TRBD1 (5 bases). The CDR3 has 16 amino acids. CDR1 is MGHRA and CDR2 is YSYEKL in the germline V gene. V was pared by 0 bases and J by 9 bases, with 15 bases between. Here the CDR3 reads CASSQDGAGNISPLHF. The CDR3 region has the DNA TGCGCCAGCAGCCAAGATGGGGCAGGGAATATTTCACCCCTCCACTTT.